A selection of T cell receptor beta chains follows, all from one sample in a study of somatic mutations in cytotoxic T cells in rheumatoid arthritis. Method: immunoSEQ multiplex PCR; TCRdb's copy keeps in-frame clones and lacks some. The data show around 19,000 clones, with 65% to 70% seen just once and 15% to 20% held by the top ten. Source material: CD8+ T cells sorted from blood. The receptors originated from an adult with rheumatoid arthritis. Each CDR3 is given with its conserved first and last residue. D genes are given only for firm matches.

v_call	d_call	cdr3_length	j_call	cdr3_nt	cdr3_aa
TRBV7-9	TRBD2	16	TRBJ2-5	TGTGCCAGCAGCCCTGGCGGCGGGGGGGCCGCGGAGACCCAGTACTTC	CASSPGGGGAAETQYF
TRBV7-9	-	13	TRBJ2-7	TGTGCCAGCAGCGCCGAGACAGTTCAGCTGCAGTACTTC	CASSAETVQLQYF
TRBV2	-	16	TRBJ1-3	TGTGCCAGCAGTTATATGACAGGAGGGTCTGGAAACACCATATATTTT	CASSYMTGGSGNTIYF
TRBV18	TRBD1	17	TRBJ2-7	TGTGCCAGCTCACCGAGAAGACCGGGACAGGGGTACTACGAGCAGTACTTC	CASSPRRPGQGYYEQYF
TRBV7-9	-	13	TRBJ2-5	TGTGCCAGCAGGTCGGACATACAAGAGACCCAGTACTTC	CASRSDIQETQYF
TRBV4-3	-	13	TRBJ1-2	TGCGCCAGCAGCCAAGATGGGAAGGTCGGCTACACCTTC	CASSQDGKVGYTF
TRBV5-8	-	13	TRBJ1-1	TGTGCCAGCAGCCCACAGCAAAACACTGAAGCTTTCTTT	CASSPQQNTEAFF
TRBV7-2	-	15	TRBJ1-1	TGTGCCAGCAGCTTAGGATGGGGAAAGAACACTGAAGCTTTCTTT	CASSLGWGKNTEAFF
TRBV7-9	-	14	TRBJ2-5	TGTGCCAGCAGCCCAAGGACAGCCGCTGAGACCCAGTACTTC	CASSPRTAAETQYF
TRBV28	TRBD1	18	TRBJ1-5	TGTGCCAGCAGTTTAGGGACAGGGACCACCTATAGCAATCAGCCCCAGCATTTT	CASSLGTGTTYSNQPQHF
TRBV6-5	-	15	TRBJ1-1	TGTGCCAGCAGTCAATCCGATTGGGCGAACACTGAAGCTTTCTTT	CASSQSDWANTEAFF
TRBV2	TRBD2	17	TRBJ2-2	TGTGCCAGCAGTGAAGGGCTAGCGGGGACTAGCACCGGGGAGCTGTTTTTT	CASSEGLAGTSTGELFF
TRBV14	-	12	TRBJ2-3	TGTGCCAGCAGCCCATTTGGAGATACGCAGTATTTT	CASSPFGDTQYF
TRBV9	-	13	TRBJ2-2	TGTGCCAGCAGCTTGGGGAGGACCGGGGAGCTGTTTTTT	CASSLGRTGELFF
TRBV2	-	15	TRBJ1-5	TGTGCCAGCAGTCAGGACTCAGATAGCAATCAGCCCCAGCATTTT	CASSQDSDSNQPQHF
TRBV6-5	-	14	TRBJ2-5	TGTGCCAGCAGTTACGTGGACATCCAAGAGACCCAGTACTTC	CASSYVDIQETQYF